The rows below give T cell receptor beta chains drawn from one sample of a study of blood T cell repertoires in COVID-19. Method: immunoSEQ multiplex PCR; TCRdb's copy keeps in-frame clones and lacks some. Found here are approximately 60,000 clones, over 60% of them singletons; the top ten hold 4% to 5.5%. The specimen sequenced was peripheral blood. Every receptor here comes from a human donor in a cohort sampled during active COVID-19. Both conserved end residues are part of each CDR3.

CDR3: CSVVGQGSLEQYF
J: TRBJ2-7
V: TRBV29-1

CDR3: CATSDPGRGDNEQFF
J: TRBJ2-1
V: TRBV24-1

CDR3: CASSPPDSSGNTIYF
J: TRBJ1-3
V: TRBV3-1/TRBV3-2

CDR3: CASSQGPGSTYEQYF
J: TRBJ2-7
V: TRBV3-1/TRBV3-2

CDR3: CASSIGTSGGKRTYEQYF
J: TRBJ2-7
V: TRBV5-1

CDR3: CASSLGTGGISGYTF
J: TRBJ1-2
V: TRBV28

CDR3: CASSQGTGAGYTF
J: TRBJ1-2
V: TRBV3-1/TRBV3-2

CDR3: CASSYAWNQPQHF
J: TRBJ1-5
V: TRBV6-5

CDR3: CASSLSRTSGGYTF
J: TRBJ1-2
V: TRBV5-6

CDR3: CASSQVGGQLYEQFF
J: TRBJ2-1
V: TRBV3-1/TRBV3-2

CDR3: CASSTTPGTTNEKLFF
J: TRBJ1-4
V: TRBV7-9

CDR3: CASSLTTGGTNEKLFF
J: TRBJ1-4
V: TRBV4-3

CDR3: CASSTAQGPSAGNTIYF
J: TRBJ1-3
V: TRBV7-8

CDR3: CASSSRQGFPLHF
J: TRBJ1-6
V: TRBV12-3/TRBV12-4

CDR3: CAWGSSYEQYF
J: TRBJ2-7
V: TRBV30

CDR3: CASSDGQGHGYTF
J: TRBJ1-2
V: TRBV6-4

CDR3: CASRKIAGGPEQYF
J: TRBJ2-7
V: TRBV19

CDR3: CASSVTEGSYNEQFF
J: TRBJ2-1
V: TRBV9

CDR3: CASSLQASYGYTF
J: TRBJ1-2
V: TRBV19

CDR3: CASSPRDRGWNEQYF
J: TRBJ2-7
V: TRBV9

CDR3: CSVQGGDFGYTF
J: TRBJ1-2
V: TRBV29-1

CDR3: CAWSAGRDIDTQYF
J: TRBJ2-3
V: TRBV30